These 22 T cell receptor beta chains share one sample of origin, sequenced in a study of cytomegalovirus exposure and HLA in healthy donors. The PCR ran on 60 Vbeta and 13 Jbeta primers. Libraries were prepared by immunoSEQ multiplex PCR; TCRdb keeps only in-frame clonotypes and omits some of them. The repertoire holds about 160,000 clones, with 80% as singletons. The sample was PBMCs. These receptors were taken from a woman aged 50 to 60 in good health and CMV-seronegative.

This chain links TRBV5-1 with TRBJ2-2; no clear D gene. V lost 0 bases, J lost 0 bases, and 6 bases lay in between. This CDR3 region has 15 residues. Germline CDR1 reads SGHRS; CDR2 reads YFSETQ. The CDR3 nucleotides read TGCGCCAGCAGCTTGGCAGCGTCGAACACCGGGGAGCTGTTTTTT. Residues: CASSLAASNTGELFF.

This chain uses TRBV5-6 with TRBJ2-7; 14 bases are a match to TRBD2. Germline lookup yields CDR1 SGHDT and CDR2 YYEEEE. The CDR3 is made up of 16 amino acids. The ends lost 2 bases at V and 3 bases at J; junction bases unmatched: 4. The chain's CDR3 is CASSFRTSGRFYEQYF. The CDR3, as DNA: TGTGCCAGCAGCTTCCGGACTAGCGGGAGGTTCTACGAGCAGTACTTC. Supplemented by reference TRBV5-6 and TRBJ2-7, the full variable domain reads DAGVTQSPTHLIKTRGQQVTLRCSPKSGHDTVSWYQQALGQGPQFIFQYYEEEERQRGNFPDRFSGHQFPNYSSELNVNALLLGDSALYLCASSFRTSGRFYEQYFGPGTRLTVT.

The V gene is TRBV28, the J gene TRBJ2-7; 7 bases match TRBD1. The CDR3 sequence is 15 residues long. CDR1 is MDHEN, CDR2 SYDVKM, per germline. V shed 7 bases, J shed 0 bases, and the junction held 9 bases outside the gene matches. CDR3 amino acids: CASTPVDRSSYEQYF. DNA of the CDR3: TGTGCCAGCACCCCGGTGGACAGGTCCTCCTACGAGCAGTACTTC.

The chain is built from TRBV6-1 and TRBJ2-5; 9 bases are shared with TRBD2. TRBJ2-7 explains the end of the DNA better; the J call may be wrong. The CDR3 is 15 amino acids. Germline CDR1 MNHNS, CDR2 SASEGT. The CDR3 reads CASTLQTSGPYEQYF. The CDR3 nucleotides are TGTGCCAGCACCCTACAGACTAGCGGACCCTACGAGCAGTACTTC.

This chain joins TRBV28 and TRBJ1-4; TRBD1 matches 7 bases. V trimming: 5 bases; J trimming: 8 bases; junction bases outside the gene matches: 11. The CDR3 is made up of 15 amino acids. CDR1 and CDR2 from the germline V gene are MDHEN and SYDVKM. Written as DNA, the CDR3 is TGTGCCAGCAGTAACAGGGGTGGCCTGAGGGAAAAACTGTTTTTT. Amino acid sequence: CASSNRGGLREKLFF.

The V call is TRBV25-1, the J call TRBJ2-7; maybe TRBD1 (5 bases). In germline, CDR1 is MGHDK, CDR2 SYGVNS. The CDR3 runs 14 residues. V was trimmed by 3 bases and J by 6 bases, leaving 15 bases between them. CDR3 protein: CASSDPLGLPEQYF. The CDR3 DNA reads TGTGCCAGCAGTGACCCGCTGGGGCTCCCCGAGCAGTACTTC.

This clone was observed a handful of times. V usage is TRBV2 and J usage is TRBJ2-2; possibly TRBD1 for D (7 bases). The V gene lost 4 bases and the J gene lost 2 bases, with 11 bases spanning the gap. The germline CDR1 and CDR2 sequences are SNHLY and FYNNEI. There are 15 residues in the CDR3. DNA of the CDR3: TGTGCCAGCAGTGCCCAGGGGGGTAACACCGGGGAGCTGTTTTTT. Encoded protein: CASSAQGGNTGELFF.

The CDR3 sequence: CASSAGGSMNTEAFF. CDR3 nucleotide sequence: TGTGCCAGCAGCGCGGGGGGCAGCATGAACACTGAAGCTTTCTTT. This sequence joins TRBV9 and TRBJ1-1; D is possibly TRBD1 (6 bases). The V gene's germline CDR1 is SGDLS and CDR2 YYNGEE. Deletions cut 3 bases from V and 0 bases from J, with 12 bases between. The CDR3 has 15 amino acids.

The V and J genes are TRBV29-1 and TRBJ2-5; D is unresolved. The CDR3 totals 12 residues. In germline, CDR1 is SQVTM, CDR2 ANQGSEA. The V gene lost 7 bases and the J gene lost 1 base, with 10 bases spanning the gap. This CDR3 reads CSAQVTQETQYF. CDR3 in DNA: TGCAGCGCGCAGGTGACCCAAGAGACCCAGTACTTC.

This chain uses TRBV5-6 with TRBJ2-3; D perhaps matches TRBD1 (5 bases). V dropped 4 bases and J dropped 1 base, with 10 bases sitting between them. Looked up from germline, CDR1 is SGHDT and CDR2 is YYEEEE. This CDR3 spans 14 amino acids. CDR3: CASSRGSRTDTQYF. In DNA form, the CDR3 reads TGTGCCAGCAGCAGGGGCTCTCGCACAGATACGCAGTATTTT. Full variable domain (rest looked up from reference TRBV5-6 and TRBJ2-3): DAGVTQSPTHLIKTRGQQVTLRCSPKSGHDTVSWYQQALGQGPQFIFQYYEEEERQRGNFPDRFSGHQFPNYSSELNVNALLLGDSALYLCASSRGSRTDTQYFGPGTRLTVL.

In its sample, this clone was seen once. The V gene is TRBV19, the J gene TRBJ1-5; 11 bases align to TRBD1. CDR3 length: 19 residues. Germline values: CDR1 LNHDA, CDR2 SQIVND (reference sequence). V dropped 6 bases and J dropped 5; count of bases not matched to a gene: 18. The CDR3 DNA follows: TGTGCCAGTAGGTATAGGACAGGGGGCGCGAGGGATTGGGATCAGCCCCAGCATTTT. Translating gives CASRYRTGGARDWDQPQHF.

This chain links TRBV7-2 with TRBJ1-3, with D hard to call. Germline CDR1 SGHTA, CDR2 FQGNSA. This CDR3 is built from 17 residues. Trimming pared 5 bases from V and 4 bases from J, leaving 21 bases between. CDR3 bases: TGTGCCAGCAGCCCGCGGACGCGCCTTTCGGGGGGAAACACCATATATTTT. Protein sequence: CASSPRTRLSGGNTIYF.

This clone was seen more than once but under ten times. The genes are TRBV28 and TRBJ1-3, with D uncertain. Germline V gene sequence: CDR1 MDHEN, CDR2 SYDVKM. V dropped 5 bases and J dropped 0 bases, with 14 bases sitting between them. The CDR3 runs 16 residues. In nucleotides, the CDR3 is TGTGCCAGCAGTCCCGCGGGCTCCCACTCTGGAAACACCATATATTTT. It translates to CASSPAGSHSGNTIYF.

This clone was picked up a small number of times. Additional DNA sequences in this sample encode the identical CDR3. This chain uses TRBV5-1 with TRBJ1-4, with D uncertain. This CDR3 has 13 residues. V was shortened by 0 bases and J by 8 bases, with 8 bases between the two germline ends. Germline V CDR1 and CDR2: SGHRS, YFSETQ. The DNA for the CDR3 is TGCGCCAGCAGCTTGGGACAAGGAGAAAAACTGTTTTTT. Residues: CASSLGQGEKLFF.

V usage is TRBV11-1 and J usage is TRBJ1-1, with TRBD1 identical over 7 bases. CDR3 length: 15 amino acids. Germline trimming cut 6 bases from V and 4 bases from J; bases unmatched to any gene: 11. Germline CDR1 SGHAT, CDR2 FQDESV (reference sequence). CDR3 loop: CASRTNHAGGTEAFF. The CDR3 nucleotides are TGTGCCAGCAGAACAAATCATGCAGGGGGCACTGAAGCTTTCTTT.

The CDR3 reads CASSRSGGAQGETQYF. DNA for the CDR3: TGTGCCAGCAGCCGGAGCGGGGGGGCACAGGGGGAGACCCAGTACTTC. V is TRBV14 and J is TRBJ2-5; 10 positions agree with TRBD2. CDR1 SGHDN and CDR2 FVKESK come from the germline V gene. This CDR3 contains 16 residues. V lost 4 bases to trimming and J lost 5 bases; unmatched junction nucleotides: 10.

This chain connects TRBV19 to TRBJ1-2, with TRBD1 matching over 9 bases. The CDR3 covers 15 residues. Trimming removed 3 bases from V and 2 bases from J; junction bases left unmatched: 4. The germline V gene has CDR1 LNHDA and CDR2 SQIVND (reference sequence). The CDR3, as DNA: TGTGCCAGTAGTATCGGTGACAGGGGGAACTATGGCTACACCTTC. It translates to CASSIGDRGNYGYTF. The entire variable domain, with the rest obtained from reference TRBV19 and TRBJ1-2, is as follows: DGGITQSPKYLFRKEGQNVTLSCEQNLNHDAMYWYRQDPGQGLRLIYYSQIVNDFQKGDIAEGYSVSREKKESFPLTVTSAQKNPTAFYLCASSIGDRGNYGYTFGSGTRLTVV.

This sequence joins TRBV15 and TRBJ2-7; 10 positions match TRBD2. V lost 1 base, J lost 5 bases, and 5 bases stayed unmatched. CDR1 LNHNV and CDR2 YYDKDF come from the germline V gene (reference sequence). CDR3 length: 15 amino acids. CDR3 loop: CATSRASLAGNEQYF. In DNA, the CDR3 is TGTGCCACCAGCAGAGCGTCACTAGCGGGAAACGAGCAGTACTTC.

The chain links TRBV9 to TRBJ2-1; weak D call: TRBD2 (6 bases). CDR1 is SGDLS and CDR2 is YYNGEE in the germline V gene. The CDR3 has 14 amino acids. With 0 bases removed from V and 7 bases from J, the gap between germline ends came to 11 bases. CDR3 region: CASSVGWTMNEQFF. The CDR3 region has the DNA TGTGCCAGCAGCGTAGGTTGGACTATGAATGAGCAGTTCTTC. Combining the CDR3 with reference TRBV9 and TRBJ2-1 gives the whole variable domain DSGVTQTPKHLITATGQRVTLRCSPRSGDLSVYWYQQSLDQGLQFLIQYYNGEERAKGNILERFSAQQFPDLHSELNLSSLELGDSALYFCASSVGWTMNEQFFGPGTRLTVL.

The CDR3 nucleotides read TGCGCCAGCAGCCAAGGGAGCAATGCGGGCTATGGCTACACCTTC. It is translated as CASSQGSNAGYGYTF. The J gene is TRBJ1-2, the V gene TRBV4-3; D gene uncertain. The CDR3 is made up of 15 amino acids. Germline CDR1 reads LGHNA; CDR2 reads YSLEER. Trimming shortened V by 1 base and J by 4 bases, and 13 bases separated the two germline ends.

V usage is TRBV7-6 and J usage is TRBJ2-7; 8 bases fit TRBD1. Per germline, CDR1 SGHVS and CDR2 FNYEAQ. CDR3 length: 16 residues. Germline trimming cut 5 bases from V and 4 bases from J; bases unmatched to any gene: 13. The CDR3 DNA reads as TGTGCCAGCAGCCACAGTCAGGGGGCTTTATCATACGAGCAGTACTTC. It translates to CASSHSQGALSYEQYF.

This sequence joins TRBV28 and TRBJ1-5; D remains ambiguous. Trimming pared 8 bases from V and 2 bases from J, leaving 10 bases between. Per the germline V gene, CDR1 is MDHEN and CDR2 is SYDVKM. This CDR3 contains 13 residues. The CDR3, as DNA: TGTGCCAGCTTCGGGTGGGGCAATCAGCCCCAGCATTTT. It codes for CASFGWGNQPQHF.